This TCR beta chain was recorded in a study of early stage breast cancer tumors (dated by TCRdb to between 2016 and 2019). Broadly, across the study: Of the 15 to 20 invasive breast tumors, some twelve were found to be estrogen receptor-positive, progesterone receptor-positive and HER2-negative. The samples as a whole yielded under 3,500,000 detected templates, corresponding to over a million unique clonotypes. On average, each sample had roughly 9.7-fold read coverage. Of the roughly twelve ER+/PR+/HER2- tumors, eight were classified as invasive ductal carcinomas and four as invasive lobular carcinomas.

General study outcomes and caveats: Compared with adjacent normal breast tissue, tumors had higher clonality and around 2.5-fold greater T cell density. Enriched TCRB sequences shared across patients were found to be mostly commonly generated sequences that were unlikely to play an important role in the tumor microenvironment. Bulk genomic DNA sequencing of unsorted cells missed chain pairing and functional markers such as CD4, CD8 and FOXP3. Repertoires from blood and normal breast were more alike than repertoires from blood and tumor, and in about 85% of the 16 patients, comparing each tissue with blood separated tumor from normal. Because the cohort was small, a breakdown by tumor subtype could not be done.

V is reduced by 2 bases and J by 5 bases, leaving a spacing of 3 bases between them. The CDR3 contains 11 residues, cysteine and phenylalanine counted. Of all the DNA, just the CDR3 is kept, 33 bases in frame from base 1. CDR1 and CDR2, looked up from the germline V gene, are SGHTA and FQGNSA. This clone was detected only a few times. Its antigen is unknown. No base quality values were provided; no much bigger clone lies one nucleotide off. Dicing about 17-55 mg of tumor tissue typically gave a DNA yield of more than 2.5 ug. The study profiled bulk TCR beta-chain repertoires in matched peripheral blood, tumor and adjacent normal breast tissue taken from about 16 patients with early-stage breast cancer. Following resection, visually identified tumor tissue was excised and transferred into prechilled RNAlater. A TissueLyser II was used to homogenize diced tumor tissue (about 20-55 mg) in RLTplus buffer containing beta-mercaptoethanol and antifoaming agent. The Qiagen AllPrep DNA/RNA Mini kit was used to extract genomic DNA.

Every sample was amplified as two independent genomic DNA replicates, using about 0.46 ug for blood and roughly 1.4 ug for tumor or normal breast. TCRB sequencing of genomic DNA was carried out with the ImmunoSeq Intro kit according to the manufacturer's instructions. Multiplex PCR was run for roughly 33 cycles using proprietary primers and spike-in control sequences for absolute quantification. Single-end 150-bp reads were used to sequence an 87-bp fragment covering the CDR3 and the flanking V and J genes. Each lane of an Illumina MiSeq running version 3.0 chemistry carried seven multiplexed samples, with two replicates apiece. Processing in the source paper ran as follows. The vendor's proprietary pipeline processed the raw data and merged both replicates into a single result for each sample. Clonotypes were defined as productive rearrangements sharing the V-gene family, CDR3 amino acid sequence and J-gene segment. Clonality was calculated as 1 minus the normalized Shannon entropy (Pielou evenness) of TCRB abundances. T cell density was estimated by dividing total templates by the number of input cells inferred from the DNA input amount. Total repertoire diversity and clonality were estimated with Recon using default parameters. Clonotypes with over 0.1% abundance in tumor and at least 32-fold higher abundance in tumor than in normal breast were defined as tumor-enriched. TCRdb carries this immuneACCESS record with in-frame sequences only. Its versions omit some clonotypes, under half of them owing to an unresolved V gene in the studies checked, with the rest unexplained. That table gives V, J and clone size, and the DNA gave D and trimming. For this sample the table gives roughly 25,000 clones, of which over 60% were detected only once. The ten largest account for 8.5% to 10% of the sample.

Sequencing was performed on breast tumor tissue. The clonotype originates from a person aged 55 to 75 with breast cancer. The chain is made from TRBV7-2 and TRBJ2-5; the D gene cannot be resolved reliably. The DNA reads TGTGCCAGCAGCTTAAGCGAGACCCAGTACTTC. Protein translation: CASSLSETQYF.